This T cell receptor (beta chain) was recorded in a study of blood T cell repertoires in COVID-19. TCRdb keeps only in-frame clones here, not all; method: immunoSEQ multiplex PCR. Among approximately 200,000 clones listed, over 75% were seen once. The V gene's germline CDR1 is SGDLS and CDR2 YYNGEE. Trimming took off 4 bases at V and 0 bases at J, with 22 bases between the two ends. There are 18 residues in the CDR3. A few counts support this clone. The clonotype originates from a human donor in a cohort sampled during active COVID-19. The sequencing sample was made of peripheral blood. V usage is TRBV9 and J usage is TRBJ2-5; D may be TRBD1 (7 bases). The CDR3 coding sequence is TGTGCCAGCAGCCCAACGTTAGAGGGGGGACAGTACCAAGAGACCCAGTACTTC. Protein: CASSPTLEGGQYQETQYF.